This record covers a single T cell receptor beta chain. Its antigen remains unknown. The data are from a study of T cell responses to AZD1222 COVID-19 vaccine. Overall study results and limits: Two doses of AZD1222 preceded a rise in Spike-specific TCR breadth and depth.

Sequencing used immunoSEQ multiplex PCR; TCRdb keeps in-frame clones, though not all of them. The sample lists 150,000 to 180,000 clones; approximately 90% were seen once. Trimming removed 5 bases from V and 6 bases from J, with 12 bases in between. The CDR3 consists of 13 residues. CDR1 SGHKS and CDR2 YYEKEE come from the germline V gene (reference sequence). This clonotype was obtained from an adult in good health. The chain recombines TRBV5-5 with TRBJ1-5; D is possibly TRBD1 (5 bases). Material: peripheral blood, obtained on day 0 of AZD1222 vaccination. The CDR3 here is CASRLQGGQPQHF. The CDR3 DNA sequence: TGTGCCAGCAGGCTCCAGGGCGGTCAGCCCCAGCATTTT.